This T cell receptor beta chain was profiled in a study of cytomegalovirus exposure and HLA in healthy donors (dated by TCRdb to about 2017). Notes on the research overall: In an earlier analysis of some 610 of the donors, about 260 Gb of sequence data and 100 million or so unique TCR beta sequences from approximately 180 million T cells were reported. Approximately 300 gigabases of sequencing data and tens of millions of unique TCR sequences were included in an early release covering about 700 HLA-typed donors. The genetic ancestry cluster associated with self-reported Caucasian donors included 81% of the 398 genotyped donors. The aim of the study was to test whether cataloging public T cell receptors could identify signatures of past pathogen exposure. Using immunosequencing, the study profiled T cell repertoires from 550 to 750 subjects and related those repertoires to cytomegalovirus serostatus. Along with the approximately 670-subject first cohort, a separate validation cohort of roughly 110 different subjects was used. The study combined high-throughput TCR immunosequencing, statistical association of individual TCRs with disease status, and machine learning to predict cytomegalovirus infection status. To study patterns of TCR occurrence, a later analysis re-analyzed previously published TCR beta repertoires from 650 to 750 donors and added high-resolution HLA genotyping. Rather than drawing on any new phenotypic data, the later analysis identified candidate immune exposures from TCR beta sequences and the way those sequences occurred across donors. To decide whether each TCR beta V gene segment behaved as functional or pseudogenic, an earlier analysis of several hundred of the donors relied on high-throughput TCR beta sequencing. Donor age, sex, ethnicity and CMV serostatus were compiled alongside the repertoire data. In a later genetic analysis, genome-wide SNP genotypes for about 65% of the roughly 700 donors were used, and that subset was treated as a discovery cohort. All discovery cohort repertoires had been generated using a single sequencing platform. Both class I and class II loci were covered by HLA typing, at four-digit resolution. The number of donors typed differed by locus, with 629-630 for A, B, C, DRB1 and DQB1, approximately 500 for DQA1, under 610 for DPA1, and 472 for DPB1. Because of strong linkage in the cohort, five DR-DQ haplotypes were treated as single units for association and clustering. Across approximately 400 genotyped donors of the cohort, an average of roughly 230,000 unique TCR beta nucleotide sequences per donor were sequenced, and 15% to 20% of those sequences were non-productive. Broad study findings and their caveats: According to a later genetic analysis, donors in an Asian-associated ancestry cluster had fewer N-insertions in productive TCRs than the approximately 650-donor mean. The only immune exposure information available for the cohort was CMV serostatus. Because HLA typing was missing for some donors at each locus, association tests included only the typed subset. Specific HLA alleles were associated with more than 15,000 TCR beta sequences at a false discovery rate of 0.05 in a later analysis. The presence/absence analyses assumed that sequencing depth was roughly uniform across donors, and that assumption may not be true. In a later analysis, HLA-associated TCR beta chains were found to be more clonally expanded and to have lower generation probabilities than equally common non-associated chains. Only TCR beta chains were sequenced in this cohort, and the absence of alpha or paired-chain data limited detectable features. Around 16 rarely observed V segments, including chromosome 9 orphons, were excluded from the earlier analysis of about 600 of the donors because counts were too low. A few of the identified cytomegalovirus-associated TCR beta chains were confirmed in vitro to be specific for cytomegalovirus antigens. Most CMV-associated TCR beta chains appeared to be HLA-restricted in a later analysis, and the HLA associations seemed to be driven largely by CMV exposure. A cluster of highly shared sequence variants was judged likely to be a technical artifact of the sequencing pipeline. A further reported finding was that TCR beta sequences accurately predicted the HLA-A and HLA-B alleles for most subjects in the first cohort. The study listed approximately 150 TCR beta chains as associated with cytomegalovirus. In a later analysis, several top co-occurrence clusters were reported to appear linked to parvovirus B19, influenza, CMV and Epstein-Barr virus. According to a later analysis, TCR association rates differed among HLA loci, with DRB1 alleles showing the most associated TCRs and HLA-C alleles showing the fewest. The classifier was reported to diagnose cytomegalovirus status with high specificity and sensitivity in both the original and validation cohorts. Linkage disequilibrium might explain the correlated functional status among segregating V segments, but an unknown experimental factor could not be ruled out. Some IMGT-functional V segments, including TRBV6-2 and TRBV6-3, could not be told apart with the 87-base-pair reads, so those segments were excluded. In an earlier analysis of about 540 of the donors, most TCR beta V segments were observed in productive rearrangements about 87% or about 30% of the time, broadly matching IMGT annotations. Strong co-occurrence of HLA alleles, especially DR and DQ, made assigning TCR associations to individual alleles difficult. According to the authors, the approach could potentially be generalized to other disease states and immunological phenotypes. Across donors, most TCR sequences were observed very rarely, whereas some public TCRs were present in many individuals. A later genetic analysis associated a missense DCLRE1C variant with V-gene and J-gene trimming of TCR beta chains, and an independent cohort replicated the association.

The cohort was made up of 666 healthy bone marrow donors. At the time of sampling, every cohort member was nominally healthy, though immune exposures that went unrecorded were likely present. The donor tested CMV seropositive, placing the donor among the approximately 310 seropositive members of the cohort. Every donor gave a peripheral blood sample, and the peripheral blood mononuclear cells from that sample were used for TCR beta sequencing. The Qiagen DNeasy Blood Extraction Kit was used to extract genomic DNA from the blood cell samples. The junction shows trimming of 5 bases on V and 5 bases on J, and the gene matches do not reach 9 bases of it. CDR1 is given as MNHNS and CDR2 as SASEGT, both from the germline V gene. The CDR3, cysteine through phenylalanine, is 14 amino acids long. Only the CDR3 part of the read is kept: 42 bases, read in frame from the first base. Receptor amplification or capture employed the immunoSEQ multiplex PCR assay. A mixture of 60 forward primers for TCR Vbeta segments and 13 reverse primers for TCR Jbeta segments was used in the multiplex PCR. The CDR3 region of rearranged TCR beta genes was amplified from genomic DNA by a multiplex PCR assay. On the Illumina HiSeq System, the amplified TCR beta libraries were sequenced as 87-base-pair reads. In the paper's pipeline: In a later analysis, approximately 74 million unique TCR beta chains were counted across the roughly 670 repertoires, and roughly 11 million of these chains were shared by at least two donors. Raw reads were error-corrected and collapsed into unique sequences with a nearest-neighbor algorithm that merged closely related sequences to remove PCR and sequencing errors. V, D and J gene segments were assigned by aligning CDR3 sequences to IMGT reference sequences. Each retained sequence needed at least a six-nucleotide match to both a V gene segment and a J gene segment. A rearrangement counted as productive if the CDR3 had no stop codons and remained in frame with V and J, and every other rearrangement counted as non-productive. Following IMGT convention, CDR3 was defined as the stretch from the second conserved V-encoded cysteine up to the conserved J-encoded phenylalanine. Sequences without an unambiguous match to a single V gene segment were excluded from the earlier analysis of about 640 of the donors. An earlier analysis of 587 of the donors called V segments functional above 56.7% productive rearrangements and segregating when the between-donor standard deviation exceeded 5%. A statistical classification framework was built for diagnosing cytomegalovirus status from the catalog of TCR beta chain sequences. In a later analysis, V and J genes were assigned by comparing TCR nucleotide sequences against IMGT/GENE-DB human TR gene sequences. The TCRdist pipeline was used in a later analysis to assign CDR3 sequences and most-parsimonious VDJ recombination scenarios. In a later analysis, each TCR beta chain was defined by its CDR3 amino acid sequence together with its V-gene family, and reads lacking a unique V-gene family were excluded. In a later analysis, approximately 640 highly shared, low-generation-probability nucleotide sequences were removed to address suspected cross-contamination and a sequencing artifact. For each public chain, a later analysis derived a clonal expansion index from normalized ranks of inferred template counts within each repertoire. In a later analysis, generation probabilities were computed using a VDJ recombination model fitted to out-of-frame rearrangements, and the results were checked against IGoR. In a later analysis, TCR-TCR, TCR-HLA and TCR-CMV co-occurrence was scored with hypergeometric tests, and a repertoire-size bias correction was applied to TCR pairs. False discovery rates were estimated in a later analysis by permuting HLA or CMV assignments 20 times. A later analysis grouped co-occurring TCRs with DBSCAN, adding TCRdist sequence similarity when clustering within HLA-allele-positive subsets. Repertoires with fewer than 30,000 or more than 120,000 public chains, plus five repertoires with anomalous nucleotide sharing, were excluded from co-occurrence clustering. TCRdb holds this immuneACCESS table with in-frame rearrangements only. Some clones are missing; in checked studies, unresolved V genes explain under half, and the rest has no known cause. D and trimming come from the DNA, and the V and J calls and clone size come from that table. Within this sample are about 84,000 clones, with around three fifths of them counted one time only. The ten largest clonotypes hold roughly 15% of the sample.

Turning to this clone: The antigen this receptor binds is unknown. Base quality data are lacking; no much larger clone is found one base away.

Sequenced sample: PBMCs. The sequence links TRBV6-1 to TRBJ2-7; 7 junctional bases match TRBD1. The sequence was collected from a woman aged 40 to 50 in good health and CMV-seropositive. The DNA sequence reads TGTGCCAGCAGTTCTCAGAGGGGGCCTAACGAGCAGTACTTC. It is translated as CASSSQRGPNEQYF.